This TCR beta chain stems from a study of blood T cell repertoires in COVID-19. Overall study context: PBMCs, B-cell-depleted T cells, or T cells were the source of the cDNA or gDNA that made up the material.

In germline, CDR1 is SQVTM, CDR2 ANQGSEA. The V end lost 1 base, the J end lost 6 bases, and 5 bases lay between the germline ends. CDR3 length: 11 residues. Sequencing used immunoSEQ multiplex PCR; TCRdb keeps in-frame clones, though not all of them. The table lists under 25,000 clones, roughly 80% of them singletons. The source material was peripheral blood. This chain links TRBV29-1 with TRBJ2-3, with unresolved D. This sequence originates from a woman of 80 years or more with acute or convalescent COVID-19. For the CDR3, the DNA is TGCAGCGTTGAAGGAGCGGATACGCAGTATTTT. Its translation: CSVEGADTQYF.